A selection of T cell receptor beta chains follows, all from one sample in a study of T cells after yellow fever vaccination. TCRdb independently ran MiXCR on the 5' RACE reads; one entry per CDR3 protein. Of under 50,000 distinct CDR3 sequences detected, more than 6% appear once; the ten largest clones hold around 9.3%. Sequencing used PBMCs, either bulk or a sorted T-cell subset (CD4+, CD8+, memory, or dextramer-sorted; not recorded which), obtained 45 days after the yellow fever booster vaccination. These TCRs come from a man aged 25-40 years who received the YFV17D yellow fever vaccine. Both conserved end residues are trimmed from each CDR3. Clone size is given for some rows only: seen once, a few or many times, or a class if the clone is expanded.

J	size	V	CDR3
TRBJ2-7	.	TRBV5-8	ASSFIAGAGEQY
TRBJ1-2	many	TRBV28	ASSLPGVQYGYT
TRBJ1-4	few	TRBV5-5	ASSPTGGEKLF
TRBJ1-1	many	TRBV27	ASSVLRNTEAF
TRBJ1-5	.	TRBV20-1	SAGRTSRDQPQH
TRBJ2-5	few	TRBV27	ASSLRGGRGALETQY
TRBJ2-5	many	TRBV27	ASSTYTQETQY
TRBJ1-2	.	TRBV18	ASSPPRGGGYT
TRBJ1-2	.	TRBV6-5	ASSRGRSYGYT
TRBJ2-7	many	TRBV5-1	ASSPPASGLSYEQY
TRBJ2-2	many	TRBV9	ASSVEAGNTGELF
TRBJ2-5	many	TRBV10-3	AISESTAAGETQY
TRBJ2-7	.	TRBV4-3	ASSQYRDGYEQY
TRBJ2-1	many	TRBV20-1	SASRGGWSYNEQF
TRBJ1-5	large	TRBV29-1	SVEGERGQPQH
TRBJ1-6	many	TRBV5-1	ASSGGTGGDGNSPLH
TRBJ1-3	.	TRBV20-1	SASKPTGVGNTIY
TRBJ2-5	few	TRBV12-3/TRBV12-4	ASSLRGEGVETQY
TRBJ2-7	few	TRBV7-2	ASSFLSGQSYEQY
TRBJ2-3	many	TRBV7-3	ASSLRGSGARDTQY
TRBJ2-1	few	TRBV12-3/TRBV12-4	ASDDRTYNEQF
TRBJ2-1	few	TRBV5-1	ASRRGQEMGNEQF
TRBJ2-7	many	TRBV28	ASSLLLGSTSRQY
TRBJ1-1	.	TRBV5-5	ASSLAAGTEAF
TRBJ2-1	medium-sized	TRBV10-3	AISEHGTSLYEQF
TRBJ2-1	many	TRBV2	ARGDPVARLNEQF
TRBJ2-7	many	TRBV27	ASSITGYEQY
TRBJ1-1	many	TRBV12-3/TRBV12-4	ASSRRTTEAF
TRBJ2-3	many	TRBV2	ASSDPPMSTDTQY
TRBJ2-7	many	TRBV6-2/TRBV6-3	ASSSLLGGTSGTSPSSYEQY
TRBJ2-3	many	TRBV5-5	ASSATGIFTDTQY
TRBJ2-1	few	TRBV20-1	SALAGSDGTRGEQF
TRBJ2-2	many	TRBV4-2	ASSPPDLSSGELF
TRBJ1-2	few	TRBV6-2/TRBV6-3	ASANGQISGYT
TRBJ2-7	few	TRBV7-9	ASSSSDQYEQY
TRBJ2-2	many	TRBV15	ATEPGTGGPGELF
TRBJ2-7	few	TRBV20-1	SASAAASSYEQY
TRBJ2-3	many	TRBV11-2	ASSLEGAGTQY
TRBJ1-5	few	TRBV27	ASMSTLNQPQH
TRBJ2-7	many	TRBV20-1	SAKGRVYYEQY
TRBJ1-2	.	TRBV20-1	SATTGGSGYT
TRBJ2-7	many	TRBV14	ASSHPGPPTKEQY
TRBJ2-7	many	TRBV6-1	ASRTSGTYEQY
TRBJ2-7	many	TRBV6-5	ASSSFEEGYHEQY
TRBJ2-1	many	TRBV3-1	ASSHASAGEQF
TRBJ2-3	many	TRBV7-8	ASSLLYGTDTQY
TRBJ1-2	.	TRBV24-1	ATSDSRTDYGYT
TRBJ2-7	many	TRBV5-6	ASSLGGRAYNEQY
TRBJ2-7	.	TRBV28	ASFQWSYEQY